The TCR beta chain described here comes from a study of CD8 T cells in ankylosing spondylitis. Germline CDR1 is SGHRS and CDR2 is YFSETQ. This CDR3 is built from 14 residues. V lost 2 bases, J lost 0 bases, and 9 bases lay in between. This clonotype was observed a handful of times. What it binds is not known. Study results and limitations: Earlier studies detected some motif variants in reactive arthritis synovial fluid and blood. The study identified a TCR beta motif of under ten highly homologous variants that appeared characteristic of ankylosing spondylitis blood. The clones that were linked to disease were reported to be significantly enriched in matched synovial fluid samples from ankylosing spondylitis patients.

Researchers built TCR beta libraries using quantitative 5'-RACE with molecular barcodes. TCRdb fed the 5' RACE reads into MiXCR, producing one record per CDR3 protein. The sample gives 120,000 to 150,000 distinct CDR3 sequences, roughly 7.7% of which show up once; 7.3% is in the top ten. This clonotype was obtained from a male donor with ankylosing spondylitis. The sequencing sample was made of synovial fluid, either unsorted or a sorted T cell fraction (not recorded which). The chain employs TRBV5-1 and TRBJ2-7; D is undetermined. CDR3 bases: TGCGCCAGCAGCTTCAGGACCGGCTCCTACGAGCAGTACTTC. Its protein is CASSFRTGSYEQYF.